These 15 T cell receptor beta chains share one sample of origin, sequenced in a study of CD8 T cells in ankylosing spondylitis. TCRdb re-called the 5' RACE reads through MiXCR, storing one row per CDR3 protein. This table has approximately 290,000 distinct CDR3 sequences, less than 25% appearing once. The material sequenced was blood, either unsorted or a sorted T cell fraction (not recorded which). The receptor set was obtained from a female donor with ankylosing spondylitis or in good health (not recorded which).

The chain couples TRBV13 to TRBJ2-2; 10 positions agree with TRBD2. In germline, CDR1 is PRHDT, CDR2 FYEKMQ (reference sequence). The CDR3 contains 18 residues. V trimming: 5 bases; J trimming: 1 base; junction bases outside the gene matches: 10. CDR3 region: CASSARLAGPMNTGELFF. The CDR3 coding sequence is TGTGCCAGCAGCGCCAGACTAGCGGGCCCTATGAACACCGGGGAGCTGTTTTTT.

This clonotype was seen a handful of times. V gene TRBV10-3 combines with J gene TRBJ2-7; 9 bases line up with TRBD1. The CDR3 length is 14 residues. V lost 7 bases, J lost 5 bases, and 9 bases stayed unmatched. CDR1 is ENHRY and CDR2 is SYGVKD in the germline V gene. The CDR3 region is CAIKPGQGIHEQYF. In nucleotides, the CDR3 is TGTGCCATCAAGCCGGGACAGGGAATCCACGAGCAGTACTTC.

This clonotype was seen more than once but under ten times. V is TRBV4-3 and J is TRBJ1-6, with a possible D match to TRBD1 (5 bases). This CDR3 comprises 14 residues. Trimming took off 0 bases at V and 9 bases at J, with 9 bases between the two ends. CDR1 is LGHNA and CDR2 is YSLEER in the germline V gene. The CDR3 DNA reads TGCGCCAGCAGCCAAGAGGGGAGGGGTTCACCCCTCCACTTT. Protein product: CASSQEGRGSPLHF.

The sample holds a few counts of this clonotype. V and J are TRBV12-3 or TRBV12-4 and TRBJ2-2; D gene unclear. The CDR3 extends over 15 amino acids. Trimming shortened V by 3 bases and J by 0 bases, and 8 bases separated the two germline ends. The CDR3 nucleotides read TGTGCCAGCAGTTTTGGCTATACGAACACCGGGGAGCTGTTTTTT. The encoded protein is CASSFGYTNTGELFF.

The chain uses TRBV12-3 or TRBV12-4 and TRBJ2-5; D is possibly TRBD1 or TRBD2 (5 bases each). Deletions cut 8 bases from V and 5 bases from J, with 18 bases between. This CDR3 contains 14 residues. The CDR3 protein is CASGARAGRETQYF. In nucleotides, the CDR3 is TGTGCCAGCGGGGCTAGGGCGGGTCGGGAGACCCAGTACTTC.

This clonotype has a single count. This chain connects TRBV29-1 to TRBJ2-1; D is uncertain. CDR1 and CDR2 from the germline V gene are SQVTM and ANQGSEA. The CDR3 totals 17 residues. With 5 bases removed from V and 0 bases from J, the gap between germline ends came to 20 bases. DNA of the CDR3: TGCAGCGTTCGCCGGGCTTCCTTTTCGGGCTCCTACAATGAGCAGTTCTTC. It encodes CSVRRASFSGSYNEQFF.

This clonotype appeared a few times. The chain recombines TRBV6-5 with TRBJ2-1, with 9 positions matching TRBD2. The ends lost 2 bases at V and 6 bases at J; junction bases unmatched: 11. CDR3 size: 17 residues. Germline-derived CDR1 and CDR2 are MNHEY and SVGAGI. This CDR3 reads CASSYPSAGGIINEQFF. CDR3 sequence (DNA): TGTGCCAGCAGTTACCCCTCAGCGGGAGGTATCATCAATGAGCAGTTCTTC.

This clonotype was recorded many times. The V and J genes are TRBV20-1 and TRBJ2-1, with D possibly TRBD1 on 6 matching bases. Germline CDR1 is DFQATT and CDR2 is SNEGSKA (reference sequence). This CDR3 has 15 residues. The CDR3, as DNA: TGCAGCGCCACCCTACCGGGACAAGGCATGGGTGAGCAGTTCTTC. It encodes CSATLPGQGMGEQFF.

This clonotype was picked up a small number of times. The V call is TRBV30, the J call TRBJ2-5; weak D call: TRBD2 (5 bases). In germline, CDR1 is GTSNPN, CDR2 SVGIG (reference sequence). The CDR3 has 13 amino acids. Between the trimmed V and J ends, which lost 3 bases and 5 bases, there was a span of 13 bases. The CDR3 loop reads CAWRRTPGETQYF. The CDR3 DNA is TGTGCCTGGAGGAGGACGCCGGGGGAGACCCAGTACTTC.

The chain employs TRBV7-6 and TRBJ2-1; D perhaps matches TRBD2 (5 bases). The CDR3 is 15 amino acids. Trimming cost V 5 bases and J 1 base, with 12 bases left between them. Germline assignment: CDR1 SGHVS and CDR2 FNYEAQ. The CDR3 loop reads CASSAAGLSYNEQFF. The CDR3 nucleotides are TGTGCCAGCAGCGCTGCGGGCCTGTCCTACAATGAGCAGTTCTTC.

The chain couples TRBV29-1 to TRBJ1-2, with D hard to call. Between the trimmed V and J ends, which lost 4 bases and 5 bases, there was a span of 14 bases. In germline, CDR1 is SQVTM, CDR2 ANQGSEA. The CDR3 is made up of 13 amino acids. CDR3 DNA: TGCAGCGTTGGGTACGGAAAGTTTTATGGCTACACCTTC. Translation: CSVGYGKFYGYTF.

The rearrangement links TRBV12-5 to TRBJ1-5, with TRBD1 as a possible D gene (5 bases). Germline V CDR1 and CDR2: LGHNT, FRNRAP. The CDR3 length is 13 residues. V was clipped by 7 bases and J by 4 bases, with 11 bases between them. CDR3 DNA sequence: TGTGCTAGTGCCCTCGGGGGAAATCAGCCCCAGCATTTT. Translating gives CASALGGNQPQHF.

The rearrangement links TRBV24-1 to TRBJ2-3, with D maybe TRBD2 (6 bases). Trimming left V 9 bases short and J 5 bases short, with 14 bases between. CDR1 and CDR2 (germline): KGHDR, SFDVKD. The CDR3 has 13 residues. The CDR3 region is CATAGSEQDTQYF. CDR3 nucleotide sequence: TGTGCCACCGCCGGGAGCGAACAAGATACGCAGTATTTT.

There are a few counts of this clonotype. This rearrangement joins TRBV6-5 to TRBJ2-5; 16 bases align to TRBD2. Germline CDR1 is MNHEY and CDR2 is SVGAGI. The CDR3 loop spans 18 amino acids. J gave up 0 bases and V 4 bases, and 5 bases lay outside the gene matches. The CDR3 loop is CASSSTGLAGGYQETQYF. The CDR3 nucleotides read TGTGCCAGCAGTTCTACGGGACTAGCGGGAGGGTACCAAGAGACCCAGTACTTC.

This chain uses TRBV27 with TRBJ1-2; D is perhaps TRBD1 (5 bases). The CDR3 covers 15 residues. Between the trimmed V and J ends, which lost 6 bases and 4 bases, there was a span of 18 bases. Germline CDR1 and CDR2: MNHEY and SMNVEV (reference sequence). CDR3 DNA: TGTGCCAGCAGCGGACTTTTGGGACGGCTCTATGGCTACACCTTC. Protein: CASSGLLGRLYGYTF.